This T cell receptor (beta chain) came from a study of T cell responses to AZD1222 COVID-19 vaccine. Method: immunoSEQ multiplex PCR; TCRdb's copy keeps in-frame clones and lacks some. The table shows 170,000 or so clones, with 87% occurring only once. The length of the CDR3 is 16 residues. Deletions cut 1 base from V and 3 bases from J, with 16 bases between. CDR1 and CDR2 from the germline V gene are LGHDT and YNNKEL (reference sequence). Broader study findings: Donors were mostly white British, more females; clonal diversity possibly underestimated. Repertoire sampling occurred only after the peak T cell response.

In the case of this clone: Antigen unknown.

The sequencing here drew on peripheral blood, taken on day 0 of AZD1222 vaccination. The rearrangement links TRBV3-1 (or the pseudogene TRBV3-2) to TRBJ2-7; perhaps TRBD2 as D (5 bases). The clonotype originates from an adult in good health. In DNA form, the CDR3 reads TGTGCCAGCAGCCAAGGGTTCGGAGGAGAAGGCTACGAGCAGTACTTC. It is translated as CASSQGFGGEGYEQYF.